This T cell receptor beta chain was sequenced during a study of blood T cells in healthy people across ages. A second PCR, run for about 6 to 12 cycles, used a sample-barcoded 5' primer plus a J-beta primer mix. TCRdb used MiXCR to reprocess the 5' RACE reads, holding one entry per CDR3 protein. Of about 640,000 distinct CDR3 sequences listed, 45% to 65% are singletons. Germline assignment: CDR1 SGHRS and CDR2 YFSETQ. CDR3 length: 13 residues. Deletions cut 4 bases from V and 6 bases from J, with 11 bases between. This clonotype was seen more than once but under ten times. The people who gave samples were healthy Caucasians from Russia, aged roughly 6 to 95.

The receptor comes from a man between 60 and 75 years old in good health. The genes are TRBV5-1 and TRBJ2-4; D is perhaps TRBD2 (6 bases). The sequencing input was blood. CDR3 sequence (DNA): TGCGCCAGCAGCCCGGGACTTGGAAACATTCAGTACTTC. Translating gives CASSPGLGNIQYF.